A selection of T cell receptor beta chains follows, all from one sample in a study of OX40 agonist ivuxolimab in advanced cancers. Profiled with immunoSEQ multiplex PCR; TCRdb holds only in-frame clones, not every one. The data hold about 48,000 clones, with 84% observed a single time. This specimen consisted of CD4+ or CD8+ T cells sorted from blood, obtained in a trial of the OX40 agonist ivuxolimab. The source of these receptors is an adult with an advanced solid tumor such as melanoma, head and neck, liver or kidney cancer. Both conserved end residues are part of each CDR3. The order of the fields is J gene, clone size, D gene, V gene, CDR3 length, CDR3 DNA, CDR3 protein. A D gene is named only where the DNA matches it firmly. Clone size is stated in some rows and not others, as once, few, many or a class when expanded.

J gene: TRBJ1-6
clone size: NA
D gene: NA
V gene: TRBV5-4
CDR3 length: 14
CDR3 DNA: TGTGCCAGCAGCTCCGGGACACTAAACTTACCCCTCCACTTT
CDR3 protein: CASSSGTLNLPLHF

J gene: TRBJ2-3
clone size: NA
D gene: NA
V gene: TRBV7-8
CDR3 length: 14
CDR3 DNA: TGTGCCAGCAGCTTGGGGGCTGCCACAGATACGCAGTATTTT
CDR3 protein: CASSLGAATDTQYF

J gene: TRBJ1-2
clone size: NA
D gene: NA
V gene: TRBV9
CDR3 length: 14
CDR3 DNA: TGTGCCAGCAGCTCTCAACGAACAGGTTCTGGCTACACCTTC
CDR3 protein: CASSSQRTGSGYTF

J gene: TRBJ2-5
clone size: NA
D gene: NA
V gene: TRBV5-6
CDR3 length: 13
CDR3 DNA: TGTGCCAGCAGCTTAGGACCGGGGCAGACCCAGTACTTC
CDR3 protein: CASSLGPGQTQYF

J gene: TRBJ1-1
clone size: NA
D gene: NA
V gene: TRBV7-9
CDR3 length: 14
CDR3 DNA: TGTGCCAGCAGCTCGGCCGGGACGGACACTGAAGCTTTCTTT
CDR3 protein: CASSSAGTDTEAFF

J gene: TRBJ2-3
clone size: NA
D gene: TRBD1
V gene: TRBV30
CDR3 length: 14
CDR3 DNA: TGTGCCTGGAGTAATGAGGGGGCGGGAGATACGCAGTATTTT
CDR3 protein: CAWSNEGAGDTQYF

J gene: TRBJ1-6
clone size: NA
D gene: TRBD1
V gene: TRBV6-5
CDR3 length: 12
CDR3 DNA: TGTGCCAGCAAAAACAGGGGAGGACCCCTCCACTTT
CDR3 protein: CASKNRGGPLHF

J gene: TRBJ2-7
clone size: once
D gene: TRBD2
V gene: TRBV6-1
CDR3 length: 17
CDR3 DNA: TGTGCCAGCAGTGTCTCAGGACTAGCGGGGGGCTTCTACGAGCAGTACTTC
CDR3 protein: CASSVSGLAGGFYEQYF

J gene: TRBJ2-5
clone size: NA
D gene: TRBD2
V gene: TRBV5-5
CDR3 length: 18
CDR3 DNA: TGTGCCAGCACCACTGGGACTAGCGGGGGTGGGATACAAGAGACCCAGTACTTC
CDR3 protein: CASTTGTSGGGIQETQYF

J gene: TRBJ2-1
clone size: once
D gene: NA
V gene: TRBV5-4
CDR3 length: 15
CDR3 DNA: TGTGCCAGCAGCGAGGGAGTTGGATCCTACAATGAGCAGTTCTTC
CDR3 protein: CASSEGVGSYNEQFF

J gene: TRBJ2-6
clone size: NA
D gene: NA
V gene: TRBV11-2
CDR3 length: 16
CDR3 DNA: TGTGCCAGCAGCCACCCCTTCCGACAGACCTCCGCCGTCCTGACTTTC
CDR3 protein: CASSHPFRQTSAVLTF

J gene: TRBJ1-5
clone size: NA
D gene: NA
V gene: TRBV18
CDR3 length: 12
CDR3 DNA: TGTGCCAGCTCACCGGGGTTTCCGCCCCAGCATTTT
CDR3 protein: CASSPGFPPQHF

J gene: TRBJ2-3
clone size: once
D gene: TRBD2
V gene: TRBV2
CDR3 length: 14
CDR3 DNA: TGTGCCAGCACAGCGGGGGTGTATGCAGATACGCAGTATTTT
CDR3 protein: CASTAGVYADTQYF

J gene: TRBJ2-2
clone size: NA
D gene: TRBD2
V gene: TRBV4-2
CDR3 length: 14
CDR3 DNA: TGTGCCAGCAGCCAAGATAGGGAGGGTGGGGAGCTGTTTTTT
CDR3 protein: CASSQDREGGELFF

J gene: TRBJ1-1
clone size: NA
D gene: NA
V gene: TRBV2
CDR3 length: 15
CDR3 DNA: TGTGCCAGCAGTGGCCGGGACACAGCCTTTATCGAAGCTTTCTTT
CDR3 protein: CASSGRDTAFIEAFF

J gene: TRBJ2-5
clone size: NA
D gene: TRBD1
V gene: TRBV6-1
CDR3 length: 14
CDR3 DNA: TGTGCCAGCAGCGCGGGACAGGGGTTAGAGACCCAGTACTTC
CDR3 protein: CASSAGQGLETQYF

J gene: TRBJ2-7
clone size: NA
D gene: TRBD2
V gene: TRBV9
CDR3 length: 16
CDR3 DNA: TGTGCCAGCAGCGTAGGACTAGCGGGAACTTTCTACGAGCAGTACTTC
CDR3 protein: CASSVGLAGTFYEQYF

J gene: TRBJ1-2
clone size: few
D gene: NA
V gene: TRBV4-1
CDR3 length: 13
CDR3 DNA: TGCGCCAGCAGCCAAGACCCGTGGGGTGGCTACACCTTC
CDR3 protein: CASSQDPWGGYTF

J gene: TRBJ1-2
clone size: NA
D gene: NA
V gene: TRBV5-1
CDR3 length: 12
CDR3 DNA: TGCGCCAGCCAGGGGATTAACTATGGCTACACCTTC
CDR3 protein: CASQGINYGYTF

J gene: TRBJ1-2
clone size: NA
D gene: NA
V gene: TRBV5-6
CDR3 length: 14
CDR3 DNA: TGTGCCAGCAGGTCAACGGGGGTTAACTATGGCTACACCTTC
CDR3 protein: CASRSTGVNYGYTF

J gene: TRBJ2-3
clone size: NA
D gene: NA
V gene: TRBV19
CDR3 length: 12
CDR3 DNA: TGTGCCAGTAGTATTAATACAGATACGCAGTATTTT
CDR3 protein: CASSINTDTQYF

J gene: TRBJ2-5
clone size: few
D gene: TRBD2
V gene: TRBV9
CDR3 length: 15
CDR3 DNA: TGTGCCAGCAGCGTTAGCGGGAGGGAGGGAGAGACCCAGTACTTC
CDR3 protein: CASSVSGREGETQYF

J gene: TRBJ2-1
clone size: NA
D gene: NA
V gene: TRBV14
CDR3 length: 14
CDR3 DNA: TGTGCCAGCAGCCAAGATGGGGTAGTGGCAGGGCAGTTCTTC
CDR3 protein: CASSQDGVVAGQFF

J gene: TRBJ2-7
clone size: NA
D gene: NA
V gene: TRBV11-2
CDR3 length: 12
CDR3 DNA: TGTGCCAGCAGCTTAGATCTCTACGAGCAGTACTTC
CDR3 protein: CASSLDLYEQYF

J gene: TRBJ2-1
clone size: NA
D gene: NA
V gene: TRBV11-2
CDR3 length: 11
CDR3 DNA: TGTGCCAGCAGCTTAGACCTTGAGCAGTTCTTC
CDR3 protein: CASSLDLEQFF

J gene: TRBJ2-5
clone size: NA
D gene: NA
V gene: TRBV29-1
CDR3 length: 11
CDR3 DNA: TGCAGCGCGGGCCTACAAGAGACCCAGTACTTC
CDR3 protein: CSAGLQETQYF

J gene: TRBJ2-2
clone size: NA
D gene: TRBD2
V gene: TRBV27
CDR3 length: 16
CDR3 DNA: TGTGCCAGCATACCGCTGACTAGCGGGAGTACCGGGGAGCTGTTTTTT
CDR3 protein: CASIPLTSGSTGELFF

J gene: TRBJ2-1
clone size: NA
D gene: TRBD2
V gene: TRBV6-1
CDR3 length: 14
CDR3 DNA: TGTGCCAGTATATTAGCGGGGGGGCGTAATGAGCAGTTCTTC
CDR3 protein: CASILAGGRNEQFF

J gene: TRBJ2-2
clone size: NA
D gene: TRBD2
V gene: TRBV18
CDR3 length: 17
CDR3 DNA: TGTGCCAGCTCTCCTGGACTAGCGGGACATAACACCGGGGAGCTGTTTTTT
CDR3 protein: CASSPGLAGHNTGELFF

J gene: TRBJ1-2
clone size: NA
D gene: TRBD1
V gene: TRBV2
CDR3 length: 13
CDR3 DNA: TGTGCCAGCGGCCGGACAGGGCGGGATGGCTACACCTTC
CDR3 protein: CASGRTGRDGYTF

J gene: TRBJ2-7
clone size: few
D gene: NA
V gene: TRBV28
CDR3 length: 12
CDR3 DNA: TGTGCCAGCAGTTTAGCCCCATACGAGCAGTACTTC
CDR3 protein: CASSLAPYEQYF

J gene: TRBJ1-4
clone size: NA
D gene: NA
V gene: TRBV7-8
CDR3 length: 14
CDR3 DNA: TGTGCCAGCAGCTTAGACCCTAAGGGAGAAAAACTGTTTTTT
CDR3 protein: CASSLDPKGEKLFF

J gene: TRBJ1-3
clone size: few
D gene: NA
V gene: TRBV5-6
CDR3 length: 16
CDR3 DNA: TGTGCCAGCAGCTTGCACAGGCTTATCTCTGGAAACACCATATATTTT
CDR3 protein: CASSLHRLISGNTIYF

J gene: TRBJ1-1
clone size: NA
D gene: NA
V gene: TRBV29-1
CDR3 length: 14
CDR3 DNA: TGCAGCGCCGCCCACGACCCCTTGAACACTGAAGCTTTCTTT
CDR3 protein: CSAAHDPLNTEAFF

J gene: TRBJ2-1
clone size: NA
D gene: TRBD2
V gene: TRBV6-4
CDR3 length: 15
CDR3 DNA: TGTGCCAGCAGTGACCAGCCGGGAGGGTACAATGAGCAGTTCTTC
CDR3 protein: CASSDQPGGYNEQFF

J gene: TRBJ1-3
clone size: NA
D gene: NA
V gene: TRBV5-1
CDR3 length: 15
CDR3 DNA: TGCGCCAGCAGCTTACGGTCAGGGTCGGCCAACACCATATATTTT
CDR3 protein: CASSLRSGSANTIYF

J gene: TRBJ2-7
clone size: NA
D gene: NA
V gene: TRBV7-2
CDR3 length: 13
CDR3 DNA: TGTGCCAGCAGCCTCGGACCCTCCTACGAGCAGTACTTC
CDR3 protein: CASSLGPSYEQYF

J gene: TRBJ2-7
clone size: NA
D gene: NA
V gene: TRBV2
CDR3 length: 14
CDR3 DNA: TGTGCCAGCAGGACGGACGCCGGGGCTTACGAGCAGTACTTC
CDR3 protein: CASRTDAGAYEQYF

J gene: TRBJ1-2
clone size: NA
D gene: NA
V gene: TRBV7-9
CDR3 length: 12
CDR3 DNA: TGTGCCAGCAGCCAGGGACCTGGGCGCTACACCTTC
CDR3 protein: CASSQGPGRYTF

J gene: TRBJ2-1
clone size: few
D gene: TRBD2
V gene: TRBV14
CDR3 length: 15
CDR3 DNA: TGTGCCAGCAGCCATTTTAGCGGGAGGTACAATGAGCAGTTCTTC
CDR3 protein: CASSHFSGRYNEQFF

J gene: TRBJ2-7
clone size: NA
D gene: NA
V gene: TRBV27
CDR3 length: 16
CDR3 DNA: TGTGCCAGCAGTTTATCCGTTGGCAGGGTTAACTACGAGCAGTACTTC
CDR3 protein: CASSLSVGRVNYEQYF

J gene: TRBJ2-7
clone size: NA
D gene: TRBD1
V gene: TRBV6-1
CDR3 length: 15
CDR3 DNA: TGTGCCAGCAGTGAGAACCCCGGGACAGGGAGCGAGCAGTACTTC
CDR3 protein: CASSENPGTGSEQYF

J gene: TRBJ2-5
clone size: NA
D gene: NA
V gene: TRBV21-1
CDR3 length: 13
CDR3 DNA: TGTGCCAGCATGCTTCCCCCGGAAGAGACCCAGTACTTC
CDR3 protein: CASMLPPEETQYF

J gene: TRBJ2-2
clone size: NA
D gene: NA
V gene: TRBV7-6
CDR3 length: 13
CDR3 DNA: TGTGCCAGCAGCCCGTACCGCACCGGGGAGCTGTTTTTT
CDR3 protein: CASSPYRTGELFF

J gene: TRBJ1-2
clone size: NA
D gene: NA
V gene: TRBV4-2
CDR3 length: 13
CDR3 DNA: TGTGCCAGCAGCCAAAGAGAAGGGGGGGGCTACACCTTC
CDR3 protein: CASSQREGGGYTF

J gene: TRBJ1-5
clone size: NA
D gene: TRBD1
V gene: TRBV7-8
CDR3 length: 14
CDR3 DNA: TGTGCCAGCAGGCAAAACAGGGGGAATCAGCCCCAGCATTTT
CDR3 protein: CASRQNRGNQPQHF